The rows below give T cell receptor beta chains drawn from one sample of a study of blood T cell repertoires in COVID-19. Only in-frame clones appear in the TCRdb table, and some are missing; sequencing was by immunoSEQ multiplex PCR. The sample shows under 400,000 clones, roughly nine tenths of them seen only once. Sequences were obtained from peripheral blood. These receptors all come from a woman aged 55 to 70 with COVID-19, enrolled during active disease. Each CDR3 is given without its conserved first and last residue.

TRBJ2-7	TRBV12-3/TRBV12-4	ASSLASEQY
TRBJ2-5	TRBV6-5	ASKRGTGETQY
TRBJ2-5	TRBV10-3	AISGTWTSGGETQY
TRBJ1-1	TRBV18	ASSPRDTNTEAF
TRBJ1-1	TRBV10-1	ASSESAGATEAF
TRBJ1-1	TRBV6-6	ASREQGAGQGPF
TRBJ2-7	TRBV7-9	ASSPQDRDEQY
TRBJ1-5	TRBV28	ASSTDRGIQPQH
TRBJ1-5	TRBV27	ASSLVGTGASNQPQH
TRBJ1-1	TRBV6-5	ASSTTRAMNTEAF
TRBJ1-1	TRBV10-3	AISGSGEAF